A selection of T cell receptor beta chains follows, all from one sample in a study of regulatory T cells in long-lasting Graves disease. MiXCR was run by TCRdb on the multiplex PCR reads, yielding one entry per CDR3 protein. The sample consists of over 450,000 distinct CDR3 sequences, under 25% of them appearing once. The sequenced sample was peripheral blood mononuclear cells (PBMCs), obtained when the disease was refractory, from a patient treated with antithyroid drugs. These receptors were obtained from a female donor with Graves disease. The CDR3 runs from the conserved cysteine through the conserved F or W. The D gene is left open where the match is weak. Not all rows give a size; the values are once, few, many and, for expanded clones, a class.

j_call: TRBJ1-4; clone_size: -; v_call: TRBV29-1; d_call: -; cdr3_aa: CSVDDGNNEKLFF; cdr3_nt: TGCAGCGTTGACGACGGAAATAATGAAAAACTGTTTTTT
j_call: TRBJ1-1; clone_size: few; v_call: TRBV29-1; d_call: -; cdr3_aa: CSVETLALTEAFF; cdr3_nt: TGCAGCGTTGAAACACTCGCTTTGACTGAAGCTTTCTTT
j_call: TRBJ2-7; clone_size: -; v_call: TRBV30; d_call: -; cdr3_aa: CAWNPAGGGPSYEQYF; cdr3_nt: TGTGCCTGGAACCCCGCCGGTGGAGGGCCCTCCTACGAGCAGTACTTC
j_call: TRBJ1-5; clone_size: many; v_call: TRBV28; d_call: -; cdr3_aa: CASSFYQGDSNQPQHF; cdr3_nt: TGTGCCAGCAGTTTCTACCAGGGAGACAGCAATCAGCCCCAGCATTTT
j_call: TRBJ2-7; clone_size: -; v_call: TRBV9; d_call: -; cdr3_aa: CASSVGGGISYEQYF; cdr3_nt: TGTGCCAGCAGCGTAGGGGGGGGCATATCCTACGAGCAGTACTTC
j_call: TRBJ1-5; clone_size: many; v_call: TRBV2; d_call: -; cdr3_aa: CASSEAEALPQHF; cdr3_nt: TGTGCCAGCAGTGAAGCCGAGGCCCTCCCCCAGCATTTT
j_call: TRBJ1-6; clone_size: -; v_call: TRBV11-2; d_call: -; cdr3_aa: CTSSLDSRGSPLHF; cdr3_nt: TGTACCAGCAGCTTAGATTCCCGCGGTTCACCCCTCCACTTT
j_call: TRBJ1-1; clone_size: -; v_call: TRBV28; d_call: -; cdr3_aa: CASSLFTGKPNTEAFF; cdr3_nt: TGTGCCAGCAGTTTATTCACAGGGAAGCCGAACACTGAAGCTTTCTTT
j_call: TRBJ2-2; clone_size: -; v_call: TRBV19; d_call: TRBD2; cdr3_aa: CASSIGGRAGELFF; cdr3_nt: TGTGCCAGTAGTATAGGCGGGAGGGCCGGGGAGCTGTTTTTT
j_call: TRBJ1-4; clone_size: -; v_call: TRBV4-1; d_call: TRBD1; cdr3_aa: CASSPGQPGINEKLFF; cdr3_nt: TGCGCCAGCAGCCCGGGACAGCCTGGGATTAATGAAAAACTGTTTTTT
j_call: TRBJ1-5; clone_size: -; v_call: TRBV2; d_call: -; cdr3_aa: CASGAGTWPYSNQPQHF; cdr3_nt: TGTGCCAGCGGAGCCGGGACGTGGCCTTATAGCAATCAGCCCCAGCATTTT
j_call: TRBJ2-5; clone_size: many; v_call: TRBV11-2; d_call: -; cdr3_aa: CASSLEAGPKTQYF; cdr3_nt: TGTGCCAGCAGCTTAGAAGCAGGGCCAAAGACCCAGTACTTC
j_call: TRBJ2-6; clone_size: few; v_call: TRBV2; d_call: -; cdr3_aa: CASSPRRGGANVLTF; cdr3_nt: TGTGCCAGCAGCCCCCGCAGGGGTGGGGCCAACGTCCTGACTTTC
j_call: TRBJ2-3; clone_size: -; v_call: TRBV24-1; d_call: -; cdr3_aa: CATSDPRTNSDTQYF; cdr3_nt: TGTGCCACCAGTGATCCCAGGACTAACTCAGATACGCAGTATTTT
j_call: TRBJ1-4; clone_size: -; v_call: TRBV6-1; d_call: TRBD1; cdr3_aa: CASSEMATGNEKLFF; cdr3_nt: TGTGCCAGCAGTGAGATGGCGACAGGGAATGAAAAACTGTTTTTT
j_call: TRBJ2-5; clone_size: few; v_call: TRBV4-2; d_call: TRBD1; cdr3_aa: CASSQEGQGAWGETQYF; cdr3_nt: TGTGCCAGCAGCCAAGAGGGGCAGGGGGCTTGGGGGGAGACCCAGTACTTC
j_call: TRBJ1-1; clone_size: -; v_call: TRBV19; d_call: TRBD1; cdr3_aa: CASSPRGGWDTEAFF; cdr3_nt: TGTGCCAGTAGCCCGAGAGGGGGCTGGGACACTGAAGCTTTCTTT
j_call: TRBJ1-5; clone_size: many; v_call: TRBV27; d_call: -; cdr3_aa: CASRALQGRSNQPQHF; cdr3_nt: TGTGCCAGCAGGGCTCTACAAGGGCGTAGCAATCAGCCCCAGCATTTT
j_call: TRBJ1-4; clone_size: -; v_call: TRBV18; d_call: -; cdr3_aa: CASTNPGERKLFF; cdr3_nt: TGTGCCAGCACTAATCCAGGGGAGCGGAAACTGTTTTTT
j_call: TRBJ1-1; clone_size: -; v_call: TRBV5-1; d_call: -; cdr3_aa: CASSLVGGKTEAFF; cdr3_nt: TGCGCCAGCAGCTTGGTAGGGGGGAAGACTGAAGCTTTCTTT
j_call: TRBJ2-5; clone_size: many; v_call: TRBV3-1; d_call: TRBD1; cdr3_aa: CASSQQGAQTQYF; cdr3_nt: TGTGCCAGCAGCCAACAGGGGGCCCAGACCCAGTACTTC
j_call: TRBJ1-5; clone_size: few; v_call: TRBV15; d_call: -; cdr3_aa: CATRGHSNQPQHF; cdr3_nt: TGTGCCACCAGGGGACATAGCAATCAGCCCCAGCATTTT
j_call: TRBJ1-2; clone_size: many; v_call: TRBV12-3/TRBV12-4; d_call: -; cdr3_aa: CASSPPWQVNYGYTF; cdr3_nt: TGTGCCAGCAGCCCCCCTTGGCAGGTTAACTATGGCTACACCTTC
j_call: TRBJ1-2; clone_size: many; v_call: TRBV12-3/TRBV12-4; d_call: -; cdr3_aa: CASSTGSGGYTF; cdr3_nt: TGTGCCAGCAGTACCGGGAGCGGGGGCTACACCTTC
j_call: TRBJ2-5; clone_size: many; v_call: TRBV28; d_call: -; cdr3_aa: CASSPNQETQYF; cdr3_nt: TGTGCCAGCAGTCCAAACCAAGAGACCCAGTACTTC
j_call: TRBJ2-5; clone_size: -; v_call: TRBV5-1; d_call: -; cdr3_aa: CASSLWSGGAADLKETQYF; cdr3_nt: TGCGCCAGCAGCTTGTGGTCTGGCGGGGCGGCAGACTTAAAAGAGACCCAGTACTTC
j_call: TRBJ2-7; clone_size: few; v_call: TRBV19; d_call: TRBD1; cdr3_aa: CASSNRGRPLGYEQYF; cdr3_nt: TGTGCCAGTAGCAACAGGGGGCGGCCCCTCGGGTACGAGCAGTACTTC
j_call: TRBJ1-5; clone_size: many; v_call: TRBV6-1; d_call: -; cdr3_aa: CASSEKNGYNQPQHF; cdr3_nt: TGTGCCAGCAGTGAAAAGAACGGATACAATCAGCCCCAGCATTTT
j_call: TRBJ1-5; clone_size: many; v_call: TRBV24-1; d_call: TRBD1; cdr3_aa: CATSDPTGEGNQPQHF; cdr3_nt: TGTGCCACCAGTGACCCGACAGGGGAGGGCAATCAGCCCCAGCATTTT
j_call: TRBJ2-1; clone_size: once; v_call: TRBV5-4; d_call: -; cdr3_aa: CASSQLGTLNNEQFF; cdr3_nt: TGTGCCAGCAGCCAGCTCGGGACTCTCAACAATGAGCAGTTCTTC
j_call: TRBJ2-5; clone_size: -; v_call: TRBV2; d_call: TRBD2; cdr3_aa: CASSDGTSGGQETQYF; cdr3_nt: TGTGCCAGCAGCGATGGGACTAGCGGAGGGCAAGAGACCCAGTACTTC
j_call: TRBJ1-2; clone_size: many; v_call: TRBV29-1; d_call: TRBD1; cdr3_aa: CSVTGGVSDYGYTF; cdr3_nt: TGCAGCGTTACAGGGGGCGTAAGTGACTATGGCTACACCTTC
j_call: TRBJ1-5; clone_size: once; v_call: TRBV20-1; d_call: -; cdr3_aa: CSARQGSGQPQHF; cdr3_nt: TGCAGTGCTAGGCAAGGGAGCGGTCAGCCCCAGCATTTT
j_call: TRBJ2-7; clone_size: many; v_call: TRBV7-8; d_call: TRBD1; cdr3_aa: CASSTHRDRAAEQYF; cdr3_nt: TGTGCCAGCAGCACACACCGGGACAGGGCCGCCGAGCAGTACTTC
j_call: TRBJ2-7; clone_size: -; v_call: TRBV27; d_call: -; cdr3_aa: CASRVDAGFEQYF; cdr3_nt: TGTGCCAGCAGAGTCGACGCTGGTTTCGAGCAGTACTTC